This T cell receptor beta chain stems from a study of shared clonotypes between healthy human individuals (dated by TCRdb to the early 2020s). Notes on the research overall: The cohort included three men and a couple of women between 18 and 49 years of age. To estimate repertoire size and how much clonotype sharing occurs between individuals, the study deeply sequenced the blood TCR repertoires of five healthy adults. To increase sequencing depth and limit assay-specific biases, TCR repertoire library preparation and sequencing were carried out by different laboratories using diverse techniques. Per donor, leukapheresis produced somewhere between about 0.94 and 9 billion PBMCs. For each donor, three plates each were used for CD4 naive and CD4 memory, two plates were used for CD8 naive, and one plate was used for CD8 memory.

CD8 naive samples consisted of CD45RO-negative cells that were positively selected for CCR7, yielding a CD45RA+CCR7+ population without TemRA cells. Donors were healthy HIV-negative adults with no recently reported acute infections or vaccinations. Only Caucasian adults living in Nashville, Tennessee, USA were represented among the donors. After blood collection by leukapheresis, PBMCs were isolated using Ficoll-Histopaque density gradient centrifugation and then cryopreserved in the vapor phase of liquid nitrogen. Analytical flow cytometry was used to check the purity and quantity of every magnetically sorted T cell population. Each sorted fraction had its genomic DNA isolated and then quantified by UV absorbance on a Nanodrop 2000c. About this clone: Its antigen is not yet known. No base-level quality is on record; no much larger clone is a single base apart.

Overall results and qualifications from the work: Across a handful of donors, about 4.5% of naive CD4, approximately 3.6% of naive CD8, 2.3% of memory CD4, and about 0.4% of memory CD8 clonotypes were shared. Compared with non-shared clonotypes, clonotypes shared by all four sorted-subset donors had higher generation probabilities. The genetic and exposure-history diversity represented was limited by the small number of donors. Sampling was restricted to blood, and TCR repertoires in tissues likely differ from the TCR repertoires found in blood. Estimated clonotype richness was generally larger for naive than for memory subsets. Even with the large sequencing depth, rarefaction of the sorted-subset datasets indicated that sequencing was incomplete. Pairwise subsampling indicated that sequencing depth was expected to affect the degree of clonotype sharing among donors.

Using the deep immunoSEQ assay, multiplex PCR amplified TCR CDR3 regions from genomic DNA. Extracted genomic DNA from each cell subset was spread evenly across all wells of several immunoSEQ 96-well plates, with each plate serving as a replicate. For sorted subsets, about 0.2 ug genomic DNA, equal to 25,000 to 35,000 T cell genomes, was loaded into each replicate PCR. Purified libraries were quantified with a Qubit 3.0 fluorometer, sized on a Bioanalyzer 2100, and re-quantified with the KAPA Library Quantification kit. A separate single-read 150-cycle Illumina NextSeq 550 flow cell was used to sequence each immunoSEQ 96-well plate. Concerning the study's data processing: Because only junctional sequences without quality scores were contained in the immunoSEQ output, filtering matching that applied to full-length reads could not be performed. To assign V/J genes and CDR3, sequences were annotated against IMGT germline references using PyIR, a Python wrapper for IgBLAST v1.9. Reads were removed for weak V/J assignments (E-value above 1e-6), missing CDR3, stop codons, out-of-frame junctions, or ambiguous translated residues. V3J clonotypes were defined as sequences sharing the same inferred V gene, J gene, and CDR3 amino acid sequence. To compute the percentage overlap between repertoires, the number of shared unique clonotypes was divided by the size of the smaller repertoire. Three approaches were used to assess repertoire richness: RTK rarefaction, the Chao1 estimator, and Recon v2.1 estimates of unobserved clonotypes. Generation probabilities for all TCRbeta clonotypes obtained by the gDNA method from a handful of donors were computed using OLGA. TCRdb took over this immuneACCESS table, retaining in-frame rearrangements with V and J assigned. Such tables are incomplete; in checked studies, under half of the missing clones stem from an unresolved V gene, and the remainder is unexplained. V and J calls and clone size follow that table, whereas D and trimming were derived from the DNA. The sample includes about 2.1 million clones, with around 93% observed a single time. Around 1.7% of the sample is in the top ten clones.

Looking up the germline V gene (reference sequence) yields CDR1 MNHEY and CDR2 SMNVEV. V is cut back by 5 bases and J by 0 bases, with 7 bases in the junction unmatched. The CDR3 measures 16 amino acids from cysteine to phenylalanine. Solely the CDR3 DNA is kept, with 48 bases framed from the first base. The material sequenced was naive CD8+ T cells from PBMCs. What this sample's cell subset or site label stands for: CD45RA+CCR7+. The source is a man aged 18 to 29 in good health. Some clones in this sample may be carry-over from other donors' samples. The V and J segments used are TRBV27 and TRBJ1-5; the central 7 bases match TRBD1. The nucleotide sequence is TGTGCCAGCAGTCAATCGACAGGGTATAGCAATCAGCCCCAGCATTTT. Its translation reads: CASSQSTGYSNQPQHF.